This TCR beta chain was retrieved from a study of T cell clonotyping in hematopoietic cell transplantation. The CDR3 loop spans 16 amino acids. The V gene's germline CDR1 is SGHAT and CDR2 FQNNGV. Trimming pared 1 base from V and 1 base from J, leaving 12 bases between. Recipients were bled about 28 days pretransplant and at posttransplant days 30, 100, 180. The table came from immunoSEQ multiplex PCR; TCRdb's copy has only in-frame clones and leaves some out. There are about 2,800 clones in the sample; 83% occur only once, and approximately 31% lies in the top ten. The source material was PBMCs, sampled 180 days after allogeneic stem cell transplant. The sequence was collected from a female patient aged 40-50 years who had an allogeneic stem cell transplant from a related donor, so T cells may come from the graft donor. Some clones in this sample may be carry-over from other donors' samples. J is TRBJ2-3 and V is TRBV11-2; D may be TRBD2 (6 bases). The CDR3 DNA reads TGTGCCAGCAGCTTAGGGCGGGGCGGTGGCACAGATACGCAGTATTTT. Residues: CASSLGRGGGTDTQYF. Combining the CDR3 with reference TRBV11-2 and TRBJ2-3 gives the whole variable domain EAGVAQSPRYKIIEKRQSVAFWCNPISGHATLYWYQQILGQGPKLLIQFQNNGVVDDSQLPKDRFSAERLKGVDSTLKIQPAKLEDSAVYLCASSLGRGGGTDTQYFGPGTRLTVL.